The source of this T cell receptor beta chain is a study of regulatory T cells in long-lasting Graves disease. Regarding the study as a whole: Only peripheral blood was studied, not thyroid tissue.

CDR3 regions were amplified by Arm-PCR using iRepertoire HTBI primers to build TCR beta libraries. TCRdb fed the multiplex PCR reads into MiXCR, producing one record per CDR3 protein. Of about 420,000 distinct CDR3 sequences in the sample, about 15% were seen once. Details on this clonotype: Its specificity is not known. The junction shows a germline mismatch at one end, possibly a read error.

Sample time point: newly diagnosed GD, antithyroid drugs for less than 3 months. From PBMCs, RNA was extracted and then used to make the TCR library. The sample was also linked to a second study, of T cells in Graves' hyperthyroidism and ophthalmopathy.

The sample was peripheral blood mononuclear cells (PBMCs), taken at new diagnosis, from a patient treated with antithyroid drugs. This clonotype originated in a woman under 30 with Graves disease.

The CDR3: CAASGATGELFF. CDR3 in DNA: TGTGCCGCCAGTGGAGCTACCGGGGAGCTGTTTTTT. The chain is built from TRBV24-1 and TRBJ2-2; D is unclear. Per germline, CDR1 KGHDR and CDR2 SFDVKD. The CDR3 consists of 12 residues.